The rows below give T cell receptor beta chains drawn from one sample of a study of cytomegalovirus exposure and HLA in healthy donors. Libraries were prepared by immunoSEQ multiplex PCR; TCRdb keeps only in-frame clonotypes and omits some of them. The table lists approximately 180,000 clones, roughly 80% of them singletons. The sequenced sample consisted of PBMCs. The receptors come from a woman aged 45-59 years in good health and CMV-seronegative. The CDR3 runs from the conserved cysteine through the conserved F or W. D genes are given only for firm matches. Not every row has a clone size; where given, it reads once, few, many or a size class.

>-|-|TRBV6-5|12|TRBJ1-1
CASSPTTGGAFF
TGTGCCAGCAGTCCTACGACAGGTGGAGCTTTCTTT
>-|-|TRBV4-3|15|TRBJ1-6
CASSQEGQPNSPLHF
TGCGCCAGCAGCCAAGAGGGGCAGCCAAATTCACCCCTCCACTTT
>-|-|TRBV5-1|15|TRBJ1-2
CASSLVPTVNYGYTF
TGCGCCAGCAGCCTGGTACCCACAGTTAACTATGGCTACACCTTC
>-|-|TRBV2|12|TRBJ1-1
CASAPNSRRAFF
TGTGCCAGCGCTCCGAATAGTCGAAGAGCTTTCTTT
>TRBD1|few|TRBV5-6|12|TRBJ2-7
CASSLAGGEQYF
TGTGCCAGCAGCTTGGCAGGGGGAGAGCAGTACTTC
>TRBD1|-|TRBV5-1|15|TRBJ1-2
CASSIQQGVPYGYTF
TGCGCCAGCAGTATCCAGCAGGGGGTCCCATATGGCTACACCTTC
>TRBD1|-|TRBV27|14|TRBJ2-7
CASSRGQGGSEQYF
TGTGCCAGCAGTCGGGGACAGGGTGGGTCCGAGCAGTACTTC
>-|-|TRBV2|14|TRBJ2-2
CASKGVRGTGELFF
TGTGCCAGTAAGGGGGTACGTGGGACCGGGGAGCTGTTTTTT
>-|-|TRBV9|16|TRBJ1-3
CASSVAQALSGNTIYF
TGTGCCAGCAGCGTAGCACAGGCTTTGTCTGGAAACACCATATATTTT
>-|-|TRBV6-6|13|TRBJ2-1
CASKVQGSNEQFF
TGTGCCAGCAAAGTCCAGGGTAGTAATGAGCAGTTCTTC